This T cell receptor (beta chain) was retrieved from a study of cytomegalovirus exposure and HLA in healthy donors (dated by TCRdb to 2016 to 2017). Context from the whole study: According to a later analysis, one platform produced both the 120 validation repertoires and the 666 repertoires of the first cohort. The study combined high-throughput TCR immunosequencing, statistical association of individual TCRs with disease status, and machine learning to predict cytomegalovirus infection status. A separate validation cohort of approximately 120 different subjects was used in addition to the 666-subject first cohort. The study aimed to test whether cataloging public T cell receptors could reveal signatures of past pathogen exposure.

Sequences SQVTM (CDR1) and ANQGSEA (CDR2) are obtained from the germline V gene. The CDR3, cysteine through phenylalanine, is 11 amino acids long. CDR3 DNA is the only sequence kept; it has 33 bases, read in frame from the first base. V is cut by 5 bases and J by 10 bases, and the space between the germline ends is 12 bases. With respect to this clone: The target of this receptor is not known. Nothing much larger sits one base from this clone, and base qualities are not available.

What the work shows at the level of the full study, not this receptor alone: A later analysis lacked HLA typing for the validation cohort, so it scored co-occurrence in that cohort across all 110 or so repertoires. In vitro tests confirmed that a few of the cytomegalovirus-associated TCR beta chains recognize cytomegalovirus antigens. A total of 150 to 200 TCR beta chains were listed by the study as associated with cytomegalovirus. In both the original and validation cohorts, the classifier was reported to diagnose cytomegalovirus status with high specificity and sensitivity. According to the authors, the approach could potentially be generalized to other disease states and immunological phenotypes. Across donors, most TCR sequences were observed very rarely, whereas some public TCRs were present in many individuals. Of the cluster scores, about 94% were above 0 in a later analysis, which found that TCRs clustered in the first cohort also tended to co-occur in the 95 to 150 validation repertoires.

The library was obtained by the immunoSEQ multiplex PCR assay. Per the source publication's procedure: To diagnose cytomegalovirus status from the catalog of TCR beta chain sequences, a statistical classification framework was built. TCRdb took this table from immuneACCESS and kept in-frame rearrangements with V and J called. Such tables lack part of the clones; where checked against another copy, unresolved V genes explain under half of the gap, and the rest is unexplained. V and J calls plus clone size are reproduced from that table; the DNA served to infer D and trimming. The sample yields 150,000 to 200,000 clones; approximately 89% were counted once. The ten largest clones capture more than 5.5% of the sample. The donors were included in the validation cohort of over a hundred subjects, a group kept apart from the approximately 690-subject first cohort.

The rearranged segments are TRBV29-1 and TRBJ2-1; the D gene could be TRBD1 or TRBD2, each one agreeing over 6 bases. Sequencing used PBMCs. The receptor's source is a man aged 25 to 40 in good health and CMV-seropositive. The CDR3 region reads CSVSRGGEQFF. The DNA reads TGCAGCGTTTCCAGGGGAGGCGAGCAGTTCTTC.